These 18 T cell receptor beta chains were sequenced from one sample in a study of blood T cell repertoires in COVID-19. Assay: immunoSEQ multiplex PCR; the TCRdb copy retains only in-frame clones and omits some. The table has roughly 220,000 clones, around 89% seen once. Material: PBMCs or T cells enriched from blood (not recorded which). The receptors stem from a man aged 25 to 40 who had been exposed to COVID-19.

V and J are TRBV5-4 and TRBJ2-7; 9 positions agree with TRBD2. Germline V gene data show CDR1 as SGHNT and CDR2 as YYREEE (reference sequence). Losses at the gene ends were 0 bases for V and 7 bases for J; bases not matched to a gene: 5. This CDR3 contains 14 residues. Here the CDR3 DNA reads TGTGCCAGCAGCTTGGCCCCGCGGGGGGGGGAGCAGTACTTC. Protein: CASSLAPRGGEQYF.

This chain connects TRBV27 to TRBJ1-6; D remains unclear. Germline CDR1 and CDR2: MNHEY and SMNVEV (reference sequence). V shed 3 bases and J shed 6 bases, with 3 bases lying between them. The CDR3 runs 12 residues. CDR3 sequence: CASSFRNSPLHF. For the CDR3, the DNA is TGTGCCAGCAGTTTTCGTAATTCACCCCTCCACTTT.

The chain links TRBV7-3 to TRBJ1-5, with D hard to call. With 0 bases removed from V and 5 bases from J, the gap between germline ends came to 8 bases. The V gene's germline CDR1 is SGHTA and CDR2 FQGTGA. This CDR3 has 14 residues. Here the CDR3 DNA reads TGTGCCAGCAGCTTAACAGGGAGGGATCAGCCCCAGCATTTT. Protein: CASSLTGRDQPQHF.

This clone was seen a handful of times. This chain joins TRBV6-6 and TRBJ2-2; 8 bases line up with TRBD2. Trimming removed 5 bases from V and 2 bases from J; junction bases left unmatched: 28. The V gene's germline CDR1 is MNHNY and CDR2 SVGAGI (reference sequence). The CDR3 covers 23 residues. CDR3 protein: CASSRNPRGGLLSLSLNTGELFF. DNA of the CDR3: TGTGCCAGCAGTCGAAACCCCCGGGGGGGCCTATTGAGCTTGTCTCTCAACACCGGGGAGCTGTTTTTT.

The V and J genes are TRBV12-3 or TRBV12-4 and TRBJ2-7; no clear D gene. There are 12 residues in the CDR3. V lost 4 bases and J lost 9, with 13 bases in between. The CDR3: CASSYSTSVQYF. For the CDR3, the DNA is TGTGCCAGCAGTTACTCGACTTCAGTGCAGTACTTC.

CDR3 sequence: CAISPDRGEQPQHF. The CDR3 DNA is TGTGCCATCAGTCCGGACAGGGGTGAACAGCCCCAGCATTTT. This rearrangement joins TRBV10-3 to TRBJ1-5, with TRBD1 matching 9 bases. Per germline, CDR1 ENHRY and CDR2 SYGVKD. V trimming: 5 bases; J trimming: 7 bases; junction bases outside the gene matches: 6. The CDR3 is 14 residues long.

The chain joins TRBV5-4 to TRBJ1-2; D ambiguous. V lost 4 bases and J lost 5, with 15 bases in between. The CDR3 runs 14 residues. The germline gives CDR1 SGHNT, CDR2 YYREEE (reference sequence). CDR3 sequence (DNA): TGTGCCAGCAGCGTTGGAAGGGAGTTGTATGGCTACACCTTC. It is translated as CASSVGRELYGYTF.

J is TRBJ2-5 and V is TRBV7-8; 14 nucleotides align to TRBD2. The CDR3 has 19 residues. Germline-derived CDR1 and CDR2 are SGHVS and FQNEAQ. Unmatched junction bases numbered 14, after V lost 3 bases and J lost 5 bases. DNA of the CDR3: TGTGCCAGCAGCTTCCTGGGGGCATGGACTAGCGGGGGGAAGGAGACCCAGTACTTC. This sequence encodes CASSFLGAWTSGGKETQYF.

This clone was seen a single time. This chain links TRBV7-9 with TRBJ2-3; no reliable D call. The V gene's germline CDR1 is SEHNR and CDR2 FQNEAQ (reference sequence). Trimming took off 4 bases at V and 8 bases at J, with 10 bases between the two ends. This CDR3 is built from 12 residues. CDR3 in DNA: TGTGCCAGCAGCTCTTCAGCGAGTACGCAGTATTTT. Encoded protein: CASSSSASTQYF.

The V call is TRBV3-1 (or the pseudogene TRBV3-2), the J call TRBJ1-1; D unclear. The CDR3 extends over 14 amino acids. Germline V CDR1 and CDR2: LGHDT, YNNKEL (reference sequence). The V gene lost 0 bases and the J gene lost 4 bases, with 9 bases spanning the gap. CDR3 nucleotide sequence: TGTGCCAGCAGCCAAGATTTATCCGTCACTGAAGCTTTCTTT. Encoded protein: CASSQDLSVTEAFF.

V usage is TRBV30 and J usage is TRBJ2-5, with 7 nucleotides matching TRBD1. Germline CDR1 is GTSNPN and CDR2 is SVGIG (reference sequence). V trimming: 4 bases; J trimming: 2 bases; junction bases outside the gene matches: 13. This CDR3 region has 16 residues. The CDR3 nucleotides read TGTGCCTGGAATCCGGCCCCGGGACAGCCTCAAGAGACCCAGTACTTC. Its protein product is CAWNPAPGQPQETQYF.

The CDR3 DNA reads as TGCGCCAGCAGTGAGACAGGGACGGGCTACACCTTC. It is translated as CASSETGTGYTF. The chain is built from TRBV10-1 and TRBJ1-2, with D possibly TRBD1 on 6 matching bases. Germline CDR1 and CDR2: WNHNN and SYGVQD (reference sequence). The CDR3 extends over 12 amino acids. V lost 2 bases and J lost 8, with 9 bases in between.

The V call is TRBV5-6, the J call TRBJ1-2; 8 bases map to TRBD1. CDR3 length: 15 residues. The junction had 7 bases not matched to a gene; V was cut back by 3 bases and J by 3 bases. Germline assignment: CDR1 SGHDT and CDR2 YYEEEE. The CDR3 is CASSYPDRADYGYTF. The CDR3 bases are TGTGCCAGCAGCTACCCGGACAGGGCAGACTATGGCTACACCTTC.

The rearrangement joins TRBV7-8 to TRBJ2-1; TRBD2 is a possible D gene (6 bases). This CDR3 has 15 amino acids. V gave up 1 base and J gave up 6 bases, with 13 bases separating them. The V gene's germline CDR1 is SGHVS and CDR2 FQNEAQ. CDR3 DNA sequence: TGTGCCAGCAGCTTAGGTCTTGGCGGGGCCAATGAGCAGTTCTTC. Its translation is CASSLGLGGANEQFF.

This chain connects TRBV24-1 to TRBJ2-3; TRBD1 agrees at 8 bases. Germline CDR1 KGHDR, CDR2 SFDVKD. The J segment lost 4 bases and the V segment lost 3 bases, leaving 5 bases of the junction unmatched. The CDR3 runs to 15 residues. The CDR3 DNA sequence: TGTGCCACCAGTGATCGACAGGGGTTCGCAGATACGCAGTATTTT. Its protein is CATSDRQGFADTQYF.

The chain uses TRBV3-1 (or the pseudogene TRBV3-2) and TRBJ2-3; perhaps TRBD2 as D (7 bases). The V end lost 4 bases, the J end lost 4 bases, and 18 bases lay between the germline ends. The germline gives CDR1 LGHDT, CDR2 YNNKEL (reference sequence). The CDR3 has 16 amino acids. The DNA for the CDR3 is TGTGCCAGCAGCCTAACTTTTTCGGGGGGCGCAGATACGCAGTATTTT. Translating gives CASSLTFSGGADTQYF.

This chain connects TRBV7-9 to TRBJ1-2; D unresolved. The CDR3 is 15 amino acids. CDR1 and CDR2 (germline): SEHNR, FQNEAQ (reference sequence). V lost 5 bases to trimming and J lost 2 bases, with 15 bases between them. CDR3 in DNA: TGTGCCAGCAGCGACGCACGGGTTTCGAACTATGGCTACACCTTC. Its protein is CASSDARVSNYGYTF.

This rearrangement joins TRBV15 to TRBJ1-1; no clear D gene. There are 14 residues in the CDR3. V was trimmed by 5 bases and J by 1 base, leaving 11 bases between them. Germline CDR1 reads LNHNV; CDR2 reads YYDKDF (reference sequence). DNA of the CDR3: TGTGCCACCAGCGGAGGACTGAGGAACACTGAAGCTTTCTTT. Its protein product is CATSGGLRNTEAFF.